The present T cell receptor beta chain was sequenced within a study of blood T cell repertoires in COVID-19 (dated by TCRdb to about 2020). Notes on the research overall: Collaborator samples came from the United States, Italy and Spain and covered acute and convalescent phases of COVID-19. Where available, HLA class I and class II types were taken from metadata supplied by the sample provider and were not determined by assay-based typing. The prospective study material was composed of cDNA or gDNA derived from T cells, B-cell-depleted T cells, or PBMCs. Samples came from the ongoing ImmuneRACE study (first 160 participants) plus 1,254 subjects from 6 global collaborators. The dataset comprised deeply sampled blood TCRbeta repertoires from subjects exposed to, actively infected with, or recovered from COVID-19. The repertoires were made available in a free public database intended to serve as a resource for research on the immune response to SARS-CoV-2. Sample metadata almost always included a de-identified subject ID, COVID-19 status, age in years and sex. The investigation overall reported the following: How much clinical and demographic metadata was included differed by source and by participant, and the metadata was provided uncurated.

The immunoSEQ Assay, a bias-controlled multiplex PCR, was used to amplify TCRbeta CDR3 regions from genomic DNA. Turning to the authors' computational methods: Within the assay, amplification of reference gene primers was used to estimate how many nucleated cells each sample contained. To quantify the absolute abundance of each unique TCRbeta CDR3 rearrangement, sequence reads were collapsed and filtered. For each sample, productive Simpson clonality was calculated as the square root of Simpson's diversity index over productive rearrangements. The table comes from immuneACCESS by way of TCRdb, which keeps in-frame sequences with V and J called. Part of the clones is missing from these tables; in studies checked, under half for an unresolved V gene and the rest for unknown reasons. V, J and clone size were drawn from that table, and D and trimming were deduced from the DNA. The sample table shows 220,000 or so clones, and about 88% are seen once. The top ten clones comprise roughly 10% of the sample.

At one collaborating source in Seattle, patients were enrolled during active infection and were followed longitudinally through the course of disease. The collaborating institutions used their own protocols to collect whole blood in K2EDTA tubes. For TCRbeta analysis, collaborators shipped samples in one of three forms: frozen whole blood, isolated PBMCs, or DNA extracted from either of those sample types. To note about this clone: What this receptor recognizes is not known. Qualities for individual bases were not recorded, and no much larger clone is one base off.

The source is a woman aged 45-59 years with COVID-19, enrolled during active disease. Input material: peripheral blood.

The CDR3 has the sequence CASSWGWNTGELFF. The DNA sequence is TGTGCCAGCAGCTGGGGCTGGAACACCGGGGAGCTGTTTTTT. The rearrangement joined TRBV11-3 to TRBJ2-2; a tentative D call is TRBD1 (5 bases match). CDR1 and CDR2 are drawn from the germline V gene: SGHNT, YENEEA. The CDR3, cysteine through phenylalanine, is 14 amino acids long. Of the read, only the CDR3 DNA is kept; its 42 bases are in frame from base 1. V is pared back by 4 bases and J by 1 base, with 7 bases lying between the germline termini.